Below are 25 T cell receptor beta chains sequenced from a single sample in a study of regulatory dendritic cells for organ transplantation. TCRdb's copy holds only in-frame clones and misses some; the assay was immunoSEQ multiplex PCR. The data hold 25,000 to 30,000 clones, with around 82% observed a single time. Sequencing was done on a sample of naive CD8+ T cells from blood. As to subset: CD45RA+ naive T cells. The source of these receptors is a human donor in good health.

The CDR3 sequence: CASSLGLTSNTEAFF. In DNA, the CDR3 is TGTGCCAGCAGCTTGGGGCTGACAAGCAACACTGAAGCTTTCTTT. V usage is TRBV5-6 and J usage is TRBJ1-1; D gene unclear. Trimming shortened V by 0 bases and J by 2 bases, and 11 bases separated the two germline ends. CDR1 and CDR2 (germline): SGHDT, YYEEEE. This CDR3 is built from 15 residues.

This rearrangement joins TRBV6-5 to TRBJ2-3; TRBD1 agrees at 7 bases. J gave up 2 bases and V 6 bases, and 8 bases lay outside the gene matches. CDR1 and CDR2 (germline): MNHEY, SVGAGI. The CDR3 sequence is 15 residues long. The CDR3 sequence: CASSPGDRPTDTQYF. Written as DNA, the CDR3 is TGTGCCAGCAGCCCAGGGGACAGACCCACAGATACGCAGTATTTT.

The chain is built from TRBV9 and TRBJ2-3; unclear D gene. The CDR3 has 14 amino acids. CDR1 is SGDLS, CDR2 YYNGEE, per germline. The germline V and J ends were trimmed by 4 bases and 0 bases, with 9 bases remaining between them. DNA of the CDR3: TGTGCCAGCAGCCCCAGGATTAGCACAGATACGCAGTATTTT. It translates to CASSPRISTDTQYF. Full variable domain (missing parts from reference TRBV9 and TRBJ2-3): DSGVTQTPKHLITATGQRVTLRCSPRSGDLSVYWYQQSLDQGLQFLIQYYNGEERAKGNILERFSAQQFPDLHSELNLSSLELGDSALYFCASSPRISTDTQYFGPGTRLTVL.

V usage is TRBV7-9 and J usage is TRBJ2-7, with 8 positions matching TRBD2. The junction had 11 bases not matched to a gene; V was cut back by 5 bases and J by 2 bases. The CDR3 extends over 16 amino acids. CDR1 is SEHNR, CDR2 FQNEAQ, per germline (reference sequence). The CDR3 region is CASSEPGLVIPYEQYF. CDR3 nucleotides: TGTGCCAGCAGCGAACCGGGACTAGTCATCCCCTACGAGCAGTACTTC.

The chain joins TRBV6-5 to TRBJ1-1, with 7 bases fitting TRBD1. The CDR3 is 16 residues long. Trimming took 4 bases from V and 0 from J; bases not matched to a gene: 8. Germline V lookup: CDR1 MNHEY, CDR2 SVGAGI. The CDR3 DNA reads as TGTGCCAGCAGTTCTTGGGGACAGCCTTTGAACACTGAAGCTTTCTTT. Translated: CASSSWGQPLNTEAFF.

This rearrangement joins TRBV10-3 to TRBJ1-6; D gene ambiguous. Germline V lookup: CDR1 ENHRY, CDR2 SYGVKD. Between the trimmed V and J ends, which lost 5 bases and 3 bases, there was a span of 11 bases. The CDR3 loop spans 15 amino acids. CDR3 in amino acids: CAISTARDYNSPLHF. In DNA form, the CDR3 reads TGTGCCATCAGTACAGCGAGGGACTATAATTCACCCCTCCACTTT.

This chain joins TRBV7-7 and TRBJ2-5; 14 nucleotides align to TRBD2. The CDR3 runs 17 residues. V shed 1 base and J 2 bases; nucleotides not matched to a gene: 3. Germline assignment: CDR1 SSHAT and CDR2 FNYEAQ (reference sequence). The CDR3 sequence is CASSLGLAGGMQETQYF. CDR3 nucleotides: TGTGCCAGCAGCTTAGGACTAGCGGGGGGGATGCAAGAGACCCAGTACTTC.

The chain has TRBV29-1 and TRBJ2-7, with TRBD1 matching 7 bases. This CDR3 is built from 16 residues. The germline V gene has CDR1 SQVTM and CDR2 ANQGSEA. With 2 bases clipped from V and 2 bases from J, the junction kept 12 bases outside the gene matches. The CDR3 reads CSVEFVGTASPYEQYF. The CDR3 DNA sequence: TGCAGCGTTGAATTTGTAGGGACAGCAAGCCCCTACGAGCAGTACTTC.

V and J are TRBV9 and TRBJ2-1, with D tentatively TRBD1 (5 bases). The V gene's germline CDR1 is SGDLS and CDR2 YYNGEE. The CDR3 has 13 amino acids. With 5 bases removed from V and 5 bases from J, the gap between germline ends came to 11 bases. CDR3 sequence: CASRDKGDNEQFF. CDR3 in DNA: TGTGCCAGCAGGGATAAAGGGGACAATGAGCAGTTCTTC. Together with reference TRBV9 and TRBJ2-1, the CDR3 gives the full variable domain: DSGVTQTPKHLITATGQRVTLRCSPRSGDLSVYWYQQSLDQGLQFLIQYYNGEERAKGNILERFSAQQFPDLHSELNLSSLELGDSALYFCASRDKGDNEQFFGPGTRLTVL.

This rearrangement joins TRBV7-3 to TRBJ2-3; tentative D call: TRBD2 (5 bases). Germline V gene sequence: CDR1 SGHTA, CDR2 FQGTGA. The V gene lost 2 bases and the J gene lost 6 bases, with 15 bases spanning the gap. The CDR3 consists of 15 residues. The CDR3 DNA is TGTGCCAGCAGCTTACGCGGGCTCCCGGCGGATACGCAGTATTTT. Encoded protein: CASSLRGLPADTQYF.

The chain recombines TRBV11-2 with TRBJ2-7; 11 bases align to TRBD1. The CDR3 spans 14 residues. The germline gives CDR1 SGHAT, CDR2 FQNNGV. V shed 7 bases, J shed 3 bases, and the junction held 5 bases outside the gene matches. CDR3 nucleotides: TGTGCCAGCATCCCCGGGACAGGGGGCTACGAGCAGTACTTC. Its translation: CASIPGTGGYEQYF.

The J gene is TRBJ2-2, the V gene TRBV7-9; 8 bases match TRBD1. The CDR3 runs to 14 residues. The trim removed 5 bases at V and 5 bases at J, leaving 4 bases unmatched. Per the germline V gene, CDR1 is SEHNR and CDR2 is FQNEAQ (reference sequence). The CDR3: CASSEQGGTGELFF. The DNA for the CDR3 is TGTGCCAGCAGCGAACAGGGGGGAACCGGGGAGCTGTTTTTT.

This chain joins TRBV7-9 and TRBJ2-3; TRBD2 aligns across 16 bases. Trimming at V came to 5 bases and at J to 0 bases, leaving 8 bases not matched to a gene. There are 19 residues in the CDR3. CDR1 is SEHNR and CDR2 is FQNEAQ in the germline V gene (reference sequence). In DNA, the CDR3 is TGTGCCAGCAGCCCCGGGGGGACTAGCGGGGGGGCAAGCACAGATACGCAGTATTTT. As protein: CASSPGGTSGGASTDTQYF.

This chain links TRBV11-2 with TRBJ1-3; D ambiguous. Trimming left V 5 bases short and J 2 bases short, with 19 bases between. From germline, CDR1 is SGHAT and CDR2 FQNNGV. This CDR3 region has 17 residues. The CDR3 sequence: CASSLRSGLSPGNTIYF. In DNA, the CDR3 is TGTGCCAGCAGCCTCCGGTCGGGGTTGAGTCCTGGAAACACCATATATTTT.

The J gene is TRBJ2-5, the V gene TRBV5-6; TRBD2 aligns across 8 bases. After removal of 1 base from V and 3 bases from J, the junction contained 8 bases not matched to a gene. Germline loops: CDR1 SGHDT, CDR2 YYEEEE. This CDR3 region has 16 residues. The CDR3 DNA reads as TGTGCCAGCAGCTTGCTAGCGGGTCCTGGGGAAGAGACCCAGTACTTC. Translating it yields CASSLLAGPGEETQYF.

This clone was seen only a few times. CDR3 sequence reads: CASSIGGSSPLHF. In DNA, the CDR3 is TGTGCCAGTAGTATCGGTGGTTCCTCACCCCTCCACTTT. The genes are TRBV19 and TRBJ1-6; D uncertain. In germline, CDR1 is LNHDA, CDR2 SQIVND (reference sequence). CDR3 size: 13 residues. Trimming shortened V by 3 bases and J by 10 bases, and 10 bases separated the two germline ends. The entire variable domain, with the rest obtained from reference TRBV19 and TRBJ1-6, is as follows: DGGITQSPKYLFRKEGQNVTLSCEQNLNHDAMYWYRQDPGQGLRLIYYSQIVNDFQKGDIAEGYSVSREKKESFPLTVTSAQKNPTAFYLCASSIGGSSPLHFGNGTRLTVT.

For the CDR3, the DNA is TGTGCCAGCACCTCGCCAGGGGACCCTGGAAACACCATATATTTT. It is translated as CASTSPGDPGNTIYF. This chain connects TRBV6-5 to TRBJ1-3, with D perhaps matching TRBD1 (6 bases). Germline V gene data show CDR1 as MNHEY and CDR2 as SVGAGI. The length of the CDR3 is 15 residues. V dropped 7 bases and J dropped 2 bases, with 15 bases sitting between them.

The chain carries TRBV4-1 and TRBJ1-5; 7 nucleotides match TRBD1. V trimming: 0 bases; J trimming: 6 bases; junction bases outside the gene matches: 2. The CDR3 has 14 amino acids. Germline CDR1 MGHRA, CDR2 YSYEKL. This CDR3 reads CASSQDRGFQPQHF. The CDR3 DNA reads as TGCGCCAGCAGCCAAGACAGGGGGTTTCAGCCCCAGCATTTT.

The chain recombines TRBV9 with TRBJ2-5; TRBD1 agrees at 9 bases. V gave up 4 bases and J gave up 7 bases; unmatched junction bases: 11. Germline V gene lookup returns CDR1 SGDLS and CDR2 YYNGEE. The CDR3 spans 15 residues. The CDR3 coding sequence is TGTGCCAGCAGCCCAGGGACAGGGAACCTGGGGACCCAGTACTTC. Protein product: CASSPGTGNLGTQYF.

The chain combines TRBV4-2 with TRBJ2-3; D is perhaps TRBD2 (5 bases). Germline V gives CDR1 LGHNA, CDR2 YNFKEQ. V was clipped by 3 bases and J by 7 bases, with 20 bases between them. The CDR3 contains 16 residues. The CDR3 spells CASSQSMEAVGNTQYF. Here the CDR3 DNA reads TGTGCCAGCAGCCAGTCTATGGAGGCAGTAGGTAATACGCAGTATTTT.

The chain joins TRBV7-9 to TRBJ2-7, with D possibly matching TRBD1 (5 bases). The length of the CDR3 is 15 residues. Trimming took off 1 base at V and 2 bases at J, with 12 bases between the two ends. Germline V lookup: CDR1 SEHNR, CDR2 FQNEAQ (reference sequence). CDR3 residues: CASSLVSQGTYEQYF. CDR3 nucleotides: TGTGCCAGCAGCTTAGTAAGCCAGGGAACCTACGAGCAGTACTTC.

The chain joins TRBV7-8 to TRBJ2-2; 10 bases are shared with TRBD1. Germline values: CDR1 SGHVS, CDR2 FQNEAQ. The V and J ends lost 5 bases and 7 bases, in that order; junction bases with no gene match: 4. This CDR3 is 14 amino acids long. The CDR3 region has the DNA TGTGCCAGCAGCACCGACAGGGGGCACGGGGAGCTGTTTTTT. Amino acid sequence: CASSTDRGHGELFF.

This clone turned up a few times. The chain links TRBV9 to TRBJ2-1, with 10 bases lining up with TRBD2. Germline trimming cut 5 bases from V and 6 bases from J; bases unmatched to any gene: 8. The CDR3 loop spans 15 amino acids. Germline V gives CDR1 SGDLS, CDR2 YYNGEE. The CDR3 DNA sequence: TGTGCCAGCAGGCGGGGGGCTAGCGGGGGCAATGAGCAGTTCTTC. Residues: CASRRGASGGNEQFF.

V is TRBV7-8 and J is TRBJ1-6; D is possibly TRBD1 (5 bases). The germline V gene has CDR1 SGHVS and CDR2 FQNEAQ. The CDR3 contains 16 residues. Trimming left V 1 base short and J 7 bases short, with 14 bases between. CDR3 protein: CASSLGAPGRNSPLHF. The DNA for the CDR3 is TGTGCCAGCAGCTTAGGGGCACCAGGGAGGAATTCACCCCTCCACTTT.

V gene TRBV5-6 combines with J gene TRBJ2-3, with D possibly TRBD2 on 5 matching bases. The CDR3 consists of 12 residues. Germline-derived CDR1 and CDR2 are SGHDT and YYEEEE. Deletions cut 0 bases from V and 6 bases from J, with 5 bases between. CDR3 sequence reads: CASSLGGDTQYF. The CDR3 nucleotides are TGTGCCAGCAGCTTGGGCGGGGATACGCAGTATTTT.